This TCR beta chain was captured in a study of blood T cell dynamics during melanoma immunotherapy. V shed 1 base, J shed 4 bases, and the junction held 6 bases outside the gene matches. The germline gives CDR1 MNHEY, CDR2 SMNVEV (reference sequence). This CDR3 region has 16 residues. DNA loading was fixed at approximately 0.35 ug for all bulk PBMC samples. Only in-frame clones appear in the TCRdb table, and some are missing; sequencing was by immunoSEQ multiplex PCR. The sample carries fewer than 25,000 clones, about 90% recorded once. The time point was: pre-treatment baseline. Blood was drawn before treatment and at week 3 after checkpoint blockade.

The gene calls are TRBV27 and TRBJ1-5; the match to TRBD1 covers 8 bases. This clonotype was sampled from a human donor with melanoma. Sequencing used blood, obtained from a patient treated with checkpoint blockade. The CDR3 sequence is CASSLFSQGANQPQHF. CDR3 nucleotide sequence: TGTGCCAGCAGTTTATTCAGTCAGGGGGCAAATCAGCCCCAGCATTTT.